These 14 T cell receptor beta chains came from one sample sequenced in a study of blood T cell repertoires in COVID-19. Only in-frame clones appear in the TCRdb table, and some are missing; sequencing was by immunoSEQ multiplex PCR. This table holds tens of thousands of clones, around four fifths found once. The sample was peripheral blood. These receptors originate from a man in his fifties or sixties with COVID-19, enrolled during active disease.

The chain is built from TRBV5-4 and TRBJ2-7; 9 bases match TRBD1. V shed 4 bases, J shed 2 bases, and the junction held 7 bases outside the gene matches. The CDR3 is 15 residues long. Germline V lookup: CDR1 SGHNT, CDR2 YYREEE (reference sequence). The CDR3 reads CASSPGTGSPYEQYF. For the CDR3, the DNA is TGTGCCAGCAGCCCCGGGACAGGGTCACCCTACGAGCAGTACTTC.

This clone was seen only once. This chain uses TRBV5-1 with TRBJ2-1, with TRBD1 matching 11 bases. V trimming: 4 bases; J trimming: 5 bases; junction bases outside the gene matches: 5. From germline, CDR1 is SGHRS and CDR2 YFSETQ. The CDR3 contains 15 residues. CDR3 nucleotide sequence: TGCGCCAGCAGCGGATCGGACAGGGGGCACAATGAGCAGTTCTTC. Amino acid sequence: CASSGSDRGHNEQFF. The variable domain in full, completed from reference TRBV5-1 and TRBJ2-1, reads KAGVTQTPRYLIKTRGQQVTLSCSPISGHRSVSWYQQTPGQGLQFLFEYFSETQRNKGNFPGRFSGRQFSNSRSEMNVSTLELGDSALYLCASSGSDRGHNEQFFGPGTRLTVL.

The gene calls are TRBV18 and TRBJ1-1; D gene uncertain. Germline V lookup: CDR1 KGHSH, CDR2 LQKENI. The CDR3 consists of 14 residues. V dropped 4 bases and J dropped 1 base, with 10 bases sitting between them. This chain's CDR3 is CASSLENQNTEAFF. In DNA, the CDR3 is TGTGCCAGCTCACTAGAGAATCAGAACACTGAAGCTTTCTTT.

This clone was seen a single time. V usage is TRBV11-2 and J usage is TRBJ2-1; 10 positions match TRBD1. The CDR3 consists of 14 residues. CDR1 and CDR2 from the germline V gene are SGHAT and FQNNGV. The ends lost 3 bases at V and 6 bases at J; junction bases unmatched: 2. The CDR3 spells CASSLDRGSNEQFF. DNA of the CDR3: TGTGCCAGCAGCTTGGACAGGGGGTCCAATGAGCAGTTCTTC. Full variable domain (outside the CDR3, taken from reference TRBV11-2 and TRBJ2-1): EAGVAQSPRYKIIEKRQSVAFWCNPISGHATLYWYQQILGQGPKLLIQFQNNGVVDDSQLPKDRFSAERLKGVDSTLKIQPAKLEDSAVYLCASSLDRGSNEQFFGPGTRLTVL.

This clone was observed a handful of times. The chain has TRBV5-1 and TRBJ1-1, with 11 positions matching TRBD1. This CDR3 has 16 amino acids. V shed 4 bases and J 5 bases; nucleotides not matched to a gene: 10. The germline gives CDR1 SGHRS, CDR2 YFSETQ. The CDR3 coding sequence is TGCGCCAGCAGCCTGGACTCCGGGACAGGGGGGACTGAAGCTTTCTTT. Translating gives CASSLDSGTGGTEAFF.

The J gene is TRBJ2-7, the V gene TRBV4-2; weak D call: TRBD1 (5 bases). In germline, CDR1 is LGHNA, CDR2 YNFKEQ. V lost 0 bases and J lost 6, with 12 bases in between. The CDR3 runs to 14 residues. CDR3 DNA: TGTGCCAGCAGCCAAGATCAAGGGGTCGGCGAGCAGTACTTC. Encoded protein: CASSQDQGVGEQYF.

The chain uses TRBV18 and TRBJ1-5, with TRBD1 identical over 10 bases. CDR1 and CDR2 from the germline V gene are KGHSH and LQKENI. The ends lost 3 bases at V and 6 bases at J; junction bases unmatched: 5. The CDR3 covers 15 residues. This chain's CDR3 is CASSPGTGVGQPQHF. The DNA for the CDR3 is TGTGCCAGCTCACCCGGGACAGGGGTAGGTCAGCCCCAGCATTTT.

This clone has just one count. CDR3 in DNA: TGCGCCAGCAGCCCTAGCCTGGGAGAGACCCAGTACTTC. This sequence encodes CASSPSLGETQYF. The chain uses TRBV5-1 and TRBJ2-5; D may be TRBD2 (5 bases). There are 13 residues in the CDR3. Germline CDR1 SGHRS, CDR2 YFSETQ. V lost 4 bases and J lost 4, with 11 bases in between.

The chain carries TRBV28 and TRBJ2-1; TRBD2 aligns across 11 bases. The CDR3 contains 16 residues. The germline V gene has CDR1 MDHEN and CDR2 SYDVKM. Germline trimming cut 1 base from V and 6 bases from J; bases unmatched to any gene: 5. The CDR3 DNA reads TGTGCCAGCAGTTTATATACACTAGCGGGAGTCAATGAGCAGTTCTTC. Residues: CASSLYTLAGVNEQFF.

J is TRBJ2-2 and V is TRBV27; the D gene is possibly TRBD1 (6 bases). Germline V gene lookup returns CDR1 MNHEY and CDR2 SMNVEV (reference sequence). This CDR3 has 16 residues. The V end lost 5 bases, the J end lost 3 bases, and 16 bases lay between the germline ends. CDR3 DNA sequence: TGTGCCAGCAGTCACTACCCGACAGGAGACACCGGGGAGCTGTTTTTT. Translated, it gives CASSHYPTGDTGELFF.

The genes are TRBV7-9 and TRBJ2-3; D remains unclear. The CDR3 has 14 residues. V was pared by 1 base and J by 0 bases, with 5 bases between. Germline CDR1 and CDR2: SEHNR and FQNEAQ (reference sequence). CDR3 coding DNA: TGTGCCAGCAGCTTAGGGCGGAGCACAGATACGCAGTATTTT. Translation: CASSLGRSTDTQYF.

The rearrangement uses TRBV5-1 and TRBJ2-7, with D perhaps TRBD1 (6 bases). The CDR3 is made up of 14 amino acids. V dropped 4 bases and J dropped 5 bases, with 16 bases sitting between them. Per germline, CDR1 SGHRS and CDR2 YFSETQ. CDR3: CASSPQTGGDEQYF. The CDR3 DNA reads TGCGCCAGCAGCCCGCAGACAGGTGGGGACGAGCAGTACTTC.

The gene calls are TRBV7-3 and TRBJ2-1; 11 bases align to TRBD2. CDR1 is SGHTA, CDR2 FQGTGA, per germline. CDR3 length: 16 residues. Unmatched junction bases numbered 6, after V lost 1 base and J lost 7 bases. The CDR3 coding sequence is TGTGCCAGCAGCTTAAGACTAGCGGGATGGGGAAATGAGCAGTTCTTC. This encodes CASSLRLAGWGNEQFF.

This clone occurred a few times. The CDR3: CASSERTGGAYGYTF. The DNA for the CDR3 is TGTGCCAGCAGCGAGAGGACAGGGGGCGCCTATGGCTACACCTTC. The chain combines TRBV7-2 with TRBJ1-2; TRBD1 matches 11 bases. The CDR3 totals 15 residues. V gave up 5 bases and J gave up 4 bases; unmatched junction bases: 6. The V gene's germline CDR1 is SGHTA and CDR2 FQGNSA.